The 18 T cell receptor beta chains below come from one sample, sequenced in a study of human T cells and chemical hapten exposure. Time point: patch test 1, 2 weeks after DPC sensitization. Treatment denoted: therapeutic diphenylcyclopropenone sensitization with weekly scalp DPC. Sequencing started from total RNA isolated from unfractionated whole blood. TCRdb re-called the RACE reads with MiXCR, one entry per CDR3 protein. Among some 52,000 distinct CDR3 sequences, about 11% were seen once, and the ten largest hold 1.8%. This specimen consisted of whole blood, obtained in connection with sensitization to the hapten diphenylcyclopropenone (DPC). These TCRs come from a woman in her 40s with alopecia areata. Some clones in this sample may be carry-over from other donors' samples.

This clonotype was observed a handful of times. The V gene is TRBV12-3 or TRBV12-4, the J gene TRBJ2-1; the match to TRBD2 covers 9 bases. V lost 3 bases, J lost 3 bases, and 6 bases stayed unmatched. The CDR3 contains 16 residues. CDR3 DNA sequence: TGTGCCAGCAGTTTGGCTAGCGGGAATTACTACAATGAGCAGTTCTTC. This translates into CASSLASGNYYNEQFF.

This clonotype turned up a few times. V is TRBV7-6 and J is TRBJ2-5; possible D gene TRBD2, 6 bases. This CDR3 region has 14 residues. CDR1 SGHVS and CDR2 FNYEAQ come from the germline V gene. Trimming took off 3 bases at V and 1 base at J, with 9 bases between the two ends. The CDR3 reads CASSLLAPQETQYF. CDR3 in DNA: TGTGCCAGCAGCTTGCTAGCGCCCCAAGAGACCCAGTACTTC.

This clonotype has more than one count but fewer than ten. The rearrangement uses TRBV28 and TRBJ2-3, with 9 positions matching TRBD2. Germline loops: CDR1 MDHEN, CDR2 SYDVKM. The CDR3 is made up of 13 amino acids. CDR3 loop: CATGGGATDTQYF. CDR3 in DNA: TGTGCGACGGGCGGGGGGGCCACAGATACGCAGTATTTT.

This clonotype occurred a few times. The CDR3 is CASSLQAVQNEQFF. The CDR3 coding sequence is TGTGCCAGCAGCTTACAAGCGGTTCAAAATGAGCAGTTCTTC. The chain combines TRBV11-2 with TRBJ2-1; a weak D match, TRBD2 (5 bases). The CDR3 is 14 residues long. The V gene's germline CDR1 is SGHAT and CDR2 FQNNGV. Trimming pared 2 bases from V and 7 bases from J, leaving 12 bases between. The entire variable domain, with the rest obtained from reference TRBV11-2 and TRBJ2-1, is as follows: EAGVAQSPRYKIIEKRQSVAFWCNPISGHATLYWYQQILGQGPKLLIQFQNNGVVDDSQLPKDRFSAERLKGVDSTLKIQPAKLEDSAVYLCASSLQAVQNEQFFGPGTRLTVL.

This clonotype was seen ten or more times. The chain employs TRBV10-3 and TRBJ2-1; D possibly matches TRBD1 or TRBD2 (6 bases each). The CDR3 length is 16 residues. Between the trimmed V and J ends, which lost 8 bases and 6 bases, there was a span of 23 bases. Germline lookup yields CDR1 ENHRY and CDR2 SYGVKD. The DNA for the CDR3 is TGTGCCATCCAAAAGGCGGGCTCGGGGGCCGGCAATGAGCAGTTCTTC. Its protein product is CAIQKAGSGAGNEQFF.

This chain joins TRBV12-5 and TRBJ2-4, with D perhaps matching TRBD1 (5 bases). This CDR3 is 13 amino acids long. Looked up from germline, CDR1 is LGHNT and CDR2 is FRNRAP. Trimming took off 6 bases at V and 8 bases at J, with 14 bases between the two ends. The CDR3 DNA sequence: TGTGCTAGTGGGACAGCTCCAATGCACATTCAGTACTTC. Its translation is CASGTAPMHIQYF.

This clonotype was observed a handful of times. This chain joins TRBV28 and TRBJ2-5, with 10 bases aligning to TRBD2. V dropped 6 bases and J dropped 2; count of bases not matched to a gene: 3. Germline V gene data show CDR1 as MDHEN and CDR2 as SYDVKM. The CDR3 loop spans 14 amino acids. CDR3 sequence (DNA): TGTGCCAGCAGGGAAGCGGGAGGGCAAGAGACCCAGTACTTC. Translated, it gives CASREAGGQETQYF.

The V call is TRBV29-1, the J call TRBJ2-3, with 11 bases matching TRBD2. The CDR3 has 15 residues. Germline CDR1 reads SQVTM; CDR2 reads ANQGSEA. V gave up 6 bases and J gave up 1 base; unmatched junction bases: 6. The chain's CDR3 is CSVDGTSGRTDTQYF. Here the CDR3 DNA reads TGCAGCGTGGATGGGACTAGCGGACGCACAGATACGCAGTATTTT.

This clonotype was observed at least ten times. The rearrangement links TRBV7-9 to TRBJ2-1; D is perhaps TRBD2 (5 bases). Germline V gene lookup returns CDR1 SEHNR and CDR2 FQNEAQ (reference sequence). The length of the CDR3 is 16 residues. Trimming took off 1 base at V and 3 bases at J, with 13 bases between the two ends. Here the CDR3 reads CASSLVMGGGYNEQFF. The CDR3, as DNA: TGTGCCAGCAGCTTAGTAATGGGCGGAGGCTACAATGAGCAGTTCTTC.

This clonotype has a count of ten or more. The V gene is TRBV3-1, the J gene TRBJ1-5; D remains ambiguous. Germline V gene data show CDR1 as LGHDT and CDR2 as YNNKEL (reference sequence). Trimming stripped 4 bases from V and 0 bases from J, with 10 bases between. The CDR3 has 15 residues. The CDR3 loop reads CASSLSGDSNQPQHF. CDR3 coding DNA: TGTGCCAGCAGCCTATCCGGGGATAGCAATCAGCCCCAGCATTTT.

V usage is TRBV27 and J usage is TRBJ2-5; 7 bases are shared with TRBD1. This CDR3 has 17 residues. Germline-derived CDR1 and CDR2 are MNHEY and SMNVEV (reference sequence). V was pared by 6 bases and J by 2 bases, with 15 bases of the junction left unmatched. The DNA of the CDR3 is TGTGCCAGCAGCCCTCGGCCCGGGACAGCAAGACAAGAGACCCAGTACTTC. Translation gives CASSPRPGTARQETQYF.

Remarks on this clonotype: This clone may be a read error of a much larger clone one base away. This sequence joins TRBV11-3 and TRBJ1-6; D gene ambiguous. This CDR3 contains 12 residues. V lost 8 bases, J lost 7 bases, and 9 bases lay in between. Germline assignment: CDR1 SGHNT and CDR2 YENEEA. CDR3 coding DNA: TGTGCCAGCGGCCTGACAAATTCACCCCTCCACTTT. This gives the protein CASGLTNSPLHF.

CDR3 nucleotides: TGTGCCACTCGTCCAGCGGGGAGCACAGATACGCAGTATTTT. Its protein product is CATRPAGSTDTQYF. V is TRBV19 and J is TRBJ2-3; 7 bases agree with TRBD2. Germline V lookup: CDR1 LNHDA, CDR2 SQIVND (reference sequence). With 10 bases clipped from V and 0 bases from J, the junction kept 7 bases outside the gene matches. The length of the CDR3 is 14 residues. The variable domain in full, completed from reference TRBV19 and TRBJ2-3, reads DGGITQSPKYLFRKEGQNVTLSCEQNLNHDAMYWYRQDPGQGLRLIYYSQIVNDFQKGDIAEGYSVSREKKESFPLTVTSAQKNPTAFYLCATRPAGSTDTQYFGPGTRLTVL.

This clonotype was counted many times. The chain links TRBV28 to TRBJ2-1; maybe TRBD2 (5 bases). From germline, CDR1 is MDHEN and CDR2 SYDVKM. This CDR3 region has 15 residues. The ends were cut back, 7 bases at V and 3 bases at J, with 16 bases in the middle. The CDR3 DNA reads as TGTGCCAGCAAATCGGGAACTCTGGGCTACAATGAGCAGTTCTTC. Its translation is CASKSGTLGYNEQFF.

This rearrangement joins TRBV18 to TRBJ2-2; D is ambiguous. The CDR3 contains 12 residues. Germline-derived CDR1 and CDR2 are KGHSH and LQKENI. Trimming stripped 3 bases from V and 6 bases from J, with 5 bases between. CDR3 amino acids: CASSPSSGELFF. The CDR3 DNA sequence: TGTGCCAGCTCACCGTCATCCGGGGAGCTGTTTTTT. The whole variable domain, remainder taken from reference TRBV18 and TRBJ2-2, is NAGVMQNPRHLVRRRGQEARLRCSPMKGHSHVYWYRQLPEEGLKFMVYLQKENIIDESGMPKERFSAEFPKEGPSILRIQQVVRGDSAAYFCASSPSSGELFFGEGSRLTVL.

On this clonotype: This CDR3 fails to terminate in the conserved phenylalanine or tryptophan, so it likely reflects a read error. The gene calls are TRBV5-1 and TRBJ2-1; TRBD1 matches 12 bases. The CDR3 extends over 14 amino acids. Losses at the gene ends were 4 bases for V and 10 bases for J; bases not matched to a gene: 6. The V gene's germline CDR1 is SGHRS and CDR2 YFSETQ. In nucleotides, the CDR3 is TGCGCCAGCAGCCCGGGACAGGGGGCCGAAGAGCAGTTCTTA. It encodes CASSPGQGAEEQFL.

The chain carries TRBV29-1 and TRBJ1-1; D remains unclear. The CDR3 sequence is 13 residues long. Looked up from germline, CDR1 is SQVTM and CDR2 is ANQGSEA. V lost 5 bases to trimming and J lost 0 bases, with 10 bases between them. For the CDR3, the DNA is TGCAGCGTTCGTAACGAGCTGAACACTGAAGCTTTCTTT. Residues: CSVRNELNTEAFF.

The CDR3 DNA follows: TGTGCCAGCGGATCGACTAGCGGGCTTCGCGAGCAGTACTTC. It yields the protein CASGSTSGLREQYF. The chain uses TRBV27 and TRBJ2-7, with 10 bases that match TRBD2. CDR1 is MNHEY and CDR2 is SMNVEV in the germline V gene (reference sequence). The CDR3 has 14 residues. V shed 8 bases and J 6 bases; nucleotides not matched to a gene: 10.